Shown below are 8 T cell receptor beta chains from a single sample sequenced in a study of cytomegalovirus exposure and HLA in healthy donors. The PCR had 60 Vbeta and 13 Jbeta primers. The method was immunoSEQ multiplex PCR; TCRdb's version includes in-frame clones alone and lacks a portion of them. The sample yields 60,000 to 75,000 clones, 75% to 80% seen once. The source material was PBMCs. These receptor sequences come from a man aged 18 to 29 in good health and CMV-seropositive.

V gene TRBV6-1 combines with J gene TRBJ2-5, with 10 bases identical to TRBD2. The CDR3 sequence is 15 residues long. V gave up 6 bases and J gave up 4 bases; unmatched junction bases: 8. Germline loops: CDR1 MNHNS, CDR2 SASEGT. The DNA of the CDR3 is TGTGCCAGCAGCGAATACATAGCGGGGGGAGAGACCCAGTACTTC. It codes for CASSEYIAGGETQYF.

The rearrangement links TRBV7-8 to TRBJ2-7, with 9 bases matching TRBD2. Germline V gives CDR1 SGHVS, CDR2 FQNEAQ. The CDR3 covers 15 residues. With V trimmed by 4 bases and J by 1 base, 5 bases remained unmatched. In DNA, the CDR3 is TGTGCCAGCAGCTCTCGGACTAGCGTTTCCTACGAGCAGTACTTC. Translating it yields CASSSRTSVSYEQYF. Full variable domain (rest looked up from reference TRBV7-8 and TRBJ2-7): GAGVSQSPRYKVAKRGQDVALRCDPISGHVSLFWYQQALGQGPEFLTYFQNEAQLDKSGLPSDRFFAERPEGSVSTLKIQRTQQEDSAVYLCASSSRTSVSYEQYFGPGTRLTVT.

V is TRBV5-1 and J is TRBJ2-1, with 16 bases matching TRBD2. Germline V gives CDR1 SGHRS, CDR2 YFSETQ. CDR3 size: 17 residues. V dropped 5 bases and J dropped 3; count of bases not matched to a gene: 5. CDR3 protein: CASRWGTSGRDYNEQFF. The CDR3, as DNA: TGCGCCAGCAGGTGGGGGACTAGCGGGAGGGACTACAATGAGCAGTTCTTC.

The CDR3: CASSWGQGASGYTF. The CDR3 DNA sequence: TGCGCCAGCAGCTGGGGACAGGGGGCGTCTGGCTACACCTTC. This chain joins TRBV5-1 and TRBJ1-2; 12 positions agree with TRBD1. With 3 bases clipped from V and 7 bases from J, the junction kept 4 bases outside the gene matches. Germline CDR1 is SGHRS and CDR2 is YFSETQ. The CDR3 is made up of 14 amino acids.

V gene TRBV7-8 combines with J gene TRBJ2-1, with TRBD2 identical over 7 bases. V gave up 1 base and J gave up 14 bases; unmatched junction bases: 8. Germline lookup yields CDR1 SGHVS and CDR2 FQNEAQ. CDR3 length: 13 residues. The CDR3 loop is CASSLVMRGLEFF. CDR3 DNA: TGTGCCAGCAGCTTAGTTATGCGGGGGTTGGAGTTCTTC.

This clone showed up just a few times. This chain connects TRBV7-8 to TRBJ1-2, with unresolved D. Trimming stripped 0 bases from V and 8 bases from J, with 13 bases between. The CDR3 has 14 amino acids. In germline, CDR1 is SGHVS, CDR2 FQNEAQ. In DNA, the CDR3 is TGTGCCAGCAGCTTAGCCGAGGGTTCTTGGGGCTACACCTTC. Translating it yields CASSLAEGSWGYTF.

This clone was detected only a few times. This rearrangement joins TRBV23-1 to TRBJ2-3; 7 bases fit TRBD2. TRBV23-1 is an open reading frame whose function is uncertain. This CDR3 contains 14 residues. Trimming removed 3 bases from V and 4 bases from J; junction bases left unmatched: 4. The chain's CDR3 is CASSHRGGADTQYF. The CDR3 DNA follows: TGCGCCAGCAGTCACCGGGGAGGGGCAGATACGCAGTATTTT.

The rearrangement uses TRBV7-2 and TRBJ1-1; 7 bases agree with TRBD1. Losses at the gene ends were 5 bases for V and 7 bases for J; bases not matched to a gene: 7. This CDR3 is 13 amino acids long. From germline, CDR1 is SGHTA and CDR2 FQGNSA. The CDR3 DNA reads TGTGCCAGCAGCCCCTTGACAGGGATTGAAGCTTTCTTT. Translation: CASSPLTGIEAFF.